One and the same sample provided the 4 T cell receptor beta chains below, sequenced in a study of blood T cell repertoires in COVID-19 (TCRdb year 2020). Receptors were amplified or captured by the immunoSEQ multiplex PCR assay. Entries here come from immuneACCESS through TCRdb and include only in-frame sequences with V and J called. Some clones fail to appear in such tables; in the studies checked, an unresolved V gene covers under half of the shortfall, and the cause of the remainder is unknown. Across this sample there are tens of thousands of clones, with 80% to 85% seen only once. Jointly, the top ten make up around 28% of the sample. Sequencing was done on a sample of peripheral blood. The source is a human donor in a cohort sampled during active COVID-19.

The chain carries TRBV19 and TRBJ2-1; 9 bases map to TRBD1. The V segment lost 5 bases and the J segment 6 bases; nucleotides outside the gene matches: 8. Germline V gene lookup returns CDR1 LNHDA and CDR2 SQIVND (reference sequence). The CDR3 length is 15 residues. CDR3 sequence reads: CASSWGQGMGNEQFF. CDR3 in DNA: TGTGCCAGTAGTTGGGGACAGGGAATGGGCAATGAGCAGTTCTTC.

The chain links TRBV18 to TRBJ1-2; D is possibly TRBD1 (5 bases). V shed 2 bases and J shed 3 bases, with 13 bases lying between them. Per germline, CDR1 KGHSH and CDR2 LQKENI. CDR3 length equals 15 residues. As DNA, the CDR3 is TGTGCCAGCTCACCAACCTCTCGGGGGGACTATGGCTACACCTTC. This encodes CASSPTSRGDYGYTF.

As DNA, the CDR3 is TGTGCCAGCAGCGGGCGGGGGGGGTATCGGAATGAGCAGTTCTTC. Translating gives CASSGRGGYRNEQFF. The chain employs TRBV6-5 and TRBJ2-1; 9 positions match TRBD2. The CDR3 totals 15 residues. Germline lookup yields CDR1 MNHEY and CDR2 SVGAGI. The V gene end was trimmed by 6 bases and the J gene end by 7 bases; junction bases not matched to a gene: 10.

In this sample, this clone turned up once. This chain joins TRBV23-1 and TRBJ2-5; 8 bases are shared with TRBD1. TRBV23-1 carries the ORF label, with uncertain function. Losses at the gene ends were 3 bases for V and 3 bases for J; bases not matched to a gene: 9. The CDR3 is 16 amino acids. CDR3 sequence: CASSHSRGPSEETQYF. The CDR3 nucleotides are TGCGCCAGCAGTCACTCCAGGGGGCCGTCTGAAGAGACCCAGTACTTC.